This is a list of T cell receptor beta chains from one sample in a study of T cell responses to AZD1222 COVID-19 vaccine. The assay was immunoSEQ multiplex PCR, and TCRdb's table has in-frame clones only and misses some. Here the sample spans 150,000 to 200,000 clones, about 86% being singletons. The source was peripheral blood, collected 28 days after the second AZD1222 dose. These receptors were collected from an adult who received the AZD1222 COVID-19 vaccine. Both conserved end residues are part of each CDR3. The D gene is left open where the match is weak. Clone size is given for some rows only: seen once, a few or many times, or a class if the clone is expanded.

v_call,clone_size,cdr3_length,j_call,d_call,cdr3_nt,cdr3_aa
TRBV7-9,-,15,TRBJ1-2,TRBD1,TGTGCCAGCAGCTTAGGGGGACAGGGCAACTATGGCTACACCTTC,CASSLGGQGNYGYTF
TRBV27,-,14,TRBJ2-3,-,TGTGCCAGCAGCATGGACCAAGTGACAGATACGCAGTATTTT,CASSMDQVTDTQYF
TRBV19,once,16,TRBJ1-2,-,TGTGCCAGTAGTATAGGTTCCGGAGACAACAACTATGGCTACACCTTC,CASSIGSGDNNYGYTF
TRBV28,once,15,TRBJ2-1,TRBD2,TGTGCCAGCAGTTCATCAACTAGCGGTTACAATGAGCAGTTCTTC,CASSSSTSGYNEQFF
TRBV11-2,once,16,TRBJ1-6,TRBD1,TGTGCCAGCAGCCTTGGAGGGGCAGGGGGCGTTTCACCCCTCCACTTT,CASSLGGAGGVSPLHF
TRBV4-3,-,16,TRBJ1-1,-,TGCGCCAGCAGCCAAGCACAGGGAACTATGAACACTGAAGCTTTCTTT,CASSQAQGTMNTEAFF
TRBV11-1,-,14,TRBJ2-1,TRBD2,TGTGCCAGCAGCTTGTGGGATAGCGGGGGGGCACGGTTCTTC,CASSLWDSGGARFF
TRBV4-2,-,14,TRBJ2-7,-,TGTGCCAGCAGCATAACTATGGACGGCTACGAGCAGTACTTC,CASSITMDGYEQYF
TRBV2,-,11,TRBJ1-6,-,TGTGCCAGCAAGGGAGGTTCACCCCTCCACTTT,CASKGGSPLHF
TRBV28,once,16,TRBJ2-7,TRBD1,TGTGCCAGCAGTTTACAGGGGGCAATCATGTGGGGCTCTCTGGACTTC,CASSLQGAIMWGSLDF
TRBV19,-,14,TRBJ2-7,-,TGTGCCAGTAGTATAAGTCCAAACGGTTACGAGCAGTACTTC,CASSISPNGYEQYF
TRBV6-1,-,14,TRBJ1-5,-,TGTGCCAGCAGTGAAACGTGGAGCAATCAGCCCCAGCATTTT,CASSETWSNQPQHF
TRBV10-3,-,13,TRBJ2-7,-,TGTGCCATCAGTGGCTTGGACAGCTACGAGCAGTACTTC,CAISGLDSYEQYF
TRBV2,-,18,TRBJ2-7,TRBD1,TGTGCCAGCAGTGCCCGGGACAGGGGGAGGCCTAGCTCCTACGAGCAGTACTTC,CASSARDRGRPSSYEQYF
TRBV6-5,-,11,TRBJ2-7,-,TGTGCCAGCAGTCACCCCTACGAGCAGTACTTC,CASSHPYEQYF
TRBV7-6,-,15,TRBJ2-5,-,TGTGCCAGCAGCTTAGGGGCCGGGACAAAAGAGACCCAGTACTTC,CASSLGAGTKETQYF
TRBV6-5,-,14,TRBJ1-5,-,TGTGCCAGCAGGGGGGTTGGCCTTAATCAGCCCCAGCATTTT,CASRGVGLNQPQHF
TRBV11-1,once,15,TRBJ2-7,TRBD1,TGTGCCAGCAGTTCTCCCGGGACAGGGGCCTACGAGCAGTACTTC,CASSSPGTGAYEQYF
TRBV28,once,16,TRBJ2-5,-,TGTGCCAGCAGAACCCGGGACGCCCTTTCTGTGGAGACCCAGTACTTC,CASRTRDALSVETQYF
TRBV19,-,13,TRBJ1-2,TRBD1,TGTGCCAGTAGTAGCGGGACAGGGCTTGGCTACACCTTC,CASSSGTGLGYTF
TRBV5-6,-,16,TRBJ2-5,TRBD1,TGTGCCAGCAGCTTCCAGGGACAGATACCGGGAGAGACCCAGTACTTC,CASSFQGQIPGETQYF
TRBV7-2,-,15,TRBJ1-4,TRBD1,TGTGCCAGCAGCCCGGGGGTAGGGGGCCAAGAAAAACTGTTTTTT,CASSPGVGGQEKLFF
TRBV10-3,-,15,TRBJ2-1,TRBD2,TGTGCCATCAGGATGGCGGGGGGGCGTTCGAATGAGCAGTTCTTC,CAIRMAGGRSNEQFF
TRBV7-9,-,14,TRBJ2-5,-,TGTGCCAGCAGCTCACGGGAGCTACAAGAGACCCAGTACTTC,CASSSRELQETQYF
TRBV5-1,once,15,TRBJ2-4,-,TGCGCCAGCAGCTTGTCTAGGACAGTAGGGAACATTCAGTACTTC,CASSLSRTVGNIQYF
TRBV2,once,14,TRBJ1-1,-,TGTGCCAGCAGTGAAGTGGCAGGGAACACTGAAGCTTTCTTT,CASSEVAGNTEAFF